The clone carrying this T cell receptor beta chain was recorded a few times. J lost 0 bases, V lost 5 bases, and 10 bases had no gene match. The germline CDR1 and CDR2 sequences are MNHEY and SMNVEV (reference sequence). The CDR3 consists of 17 residues. Preparation of the TCRbeta library involved a method that used unique molecular identifiers. MiXCR, run by TCRdb on the PCR reads, gives a single entry per CDR3 protein. The repertoire holds around 600,000 distinct CDR3 sequences, with approximately 10% as singletons. This specimen comes from a study of T-cell reconstitution after alpha-beta-depleted transplantation in children.

The chain joins TRBV27 to TRBJ1-5; 7 bases fit TRBD1. The origin of this receptor is a human donor who donated a stem cell graft to a child with acute myeloid leukemia. This specimen was PBMCs from the stem cell graft donor, taken from the stem cell graft. The CDR3 protein is CASSPIGTVYSNQPQHF. The CDR3 region has the DNA TGTGCCAGCAGTCCGATCGGGACAGTCTATAGCAATCAGCCCCAGCATTTT.